Presented here are 26 T cell receptor beta chains from one specimen sequenced in a study of CD8+CD57+ T cells in acquired aplastic anemia. Patients selected for sequencing had displayed CD8+CD57+ cell expansion by flow cytometry. The use of genomic DNA as template underpinned the TCR beta VDJ and CDR3 profiling. TCRdb re-called the reads with MiXCR, one entry per CDR3 protein. The sample yields hundreds of thousands of distinct CDR3 sequences, around 30% seen once. Sequenced material: sorted CD4+, CD8+, or CD8+CD57+ T cells (not recorded which) from PBMCs. These receptor sequences come from a human donor with aplastic anemia.

The chain joins TRBV24-1 to TRBJ2-7; tentatively, D is TRBD1 or TRBD2 (5 bases each). CDR3 length: 16 residues. V lost 4 bases to trimming and J lost 6 bases, with 21 bases between them. The germline V gene encodes CDR1 KGHDR and CDR2 SFDVKD. The CDR3 DNA reads as TGTGCCACCAGTGAGTTGCAGGGACGGCGACTCTCCGAGCAGTACTTC. Its translation: CATSELQGRRLSEQYF.

The CDR3 nucleotides are TGTGCCAGCAGCCGAGTTGGTAGCGGGAGTGTCTCCTACGAGCAGTACTTC. Protein sequence: CASSRVGSGSVSYEQYF. The chain is built from TRBV11-2 and TRBJ2-7, with 9 bases matching TRBD2. The CDR3 is made up of 17 amino acids. V was pared by 5 bases and J by 0 bases, with 11 bases of the junction left unmatched. The germline gives CDR1 SGHAT, CDR2 FQNNGV. Full variable domain (missing parts from reference TRBV11-2 and TRBJ2-7): EAGVAQSPRYKIIEKRQSVAFWCNPISGHATLYWYQQILGQGPKLLIQFQNNGVVDDSQLPKDRFSAERLKGVDSTLKIQPAKLEDSAVYLCASSRVGSGSVSYEQYFGPGTRLTVT.

This clonotype turned up a few times. The chain couples TRBV20-1 to TRBJ2-7; D is unresolved. This CDR3 is 13 amino acids long. Trimming took 6 bases from V and 2 from J, leaving 14 bases between them. Germline CDR1 DFQATT, CDR2 SNEGSKA (reference sequence). The CDR3 region has the DNA TGCAGTGCGACCCCCGGGCCACCCTACGAGCAGTACTTC. Encoded protein: CSATPGPPYEQYF.

The V gene is TRBV6-2 or TRBV6-3, the J gene TRBJ2-7; D could derive from TRBD1 or TRBD2 (8 bases each). V lost 0 bases and J 3 bases, leaving 15 bases between the germline ends. The CDR3 is 16 residues long. Germline assignment: CDR1 MNHEY and CDR2 SVGEGT. CDR3 region: CASSYSAGGQVYEQYF. The CDR3 coding sequence is TGTGCCAGCAGTTACTCGGCGGGGGGACAGGTCTACGAGCAGTACTTC.

This clonotype occurred once. The chain couples TRBV5-1 to TRBJ1-3, with 10 nucleotides matching TRBD1. The length of the CDR3 is 17 residues. Germline V CDR1 and CDR2: SGHRS, YFSETQ. Trimming took 4 bases from V and 3 from J; bases not matched to a gene: 10. The CDR3 region is CASSQFGTGVGGNTIYF. The CDR3 nucleotides read TGCGCCAGCAGCCAATTCGGGACAGGGGTTGGTGGAAACACCATATATTTT.

The genes are TRBV7-9 and TRBJ2-5, with a weak D call TRBD1 (5 bases). The CDR3 spans 12 residues. CDR1 and CDR2 (germline): SEHNR, FQNEAQ (reference sequence). Trimming stripped 8 bases from V and 4 bases from J, with 11 bases between. The CDR3: CASDRVSETQYF. The CDR3 DNA reads TGTGCCAGCGACAGAGTCTCAGAGACCCAGTACTTC.

This clonotype was counted ten times or more. The V call is TRBV19, the J call TRBJ1-2; no reliable D call. Trimming left V 4 bases short and J 3 bases short, with 12 bases between. In germline, CDR1 is LNHDA, CDR2 SQIVND (reference sequence). The CDR3 is made up of 14 amino acids. Here the CDR3 DNA reads TGTGCCAGTAGTACCCCTCAAACCTACTATGGCTACACCTTC. It yields the protein CASSTPQTYYGYTF. Filled out from reference TRBV19 and TRBJ1-2, the complete variable domain reads DGGITQSPKYLFRKEGQNVTLSCEQNLNHDAMYWYRQDPGQGLRLIYYSQIVNDFQKGDIAEGYSVSREKKESFPLTVTSAQKNPTAFYLCASSTPQTYYGYTFGSGTRLTVV.

The rearrangement uses TRBV7-2 and TRBJ2-7, with D possibly TRBD2 on 7 matching bases. The ends were cut back, 0 bases at V and 3 bases at J, with 15 bases in the middle. The CDR3 runs to 16 residues. The germline CDR1 and CDR2 sequences are SGHTA and FQGNSA. The CDR3 sequence is CASSLAFRGGGYEQYF. For the CDR3, the DNA is TGTGCCAGCAGCTTAGCGTTCAGGGGAGGGGGCTACGAGCAGTACTTC.

To note about this clonotype: A read error may be the cause here, since a much bigger clone is one base away. The gene calls are TRBV5-1 and TRBJ1-2; 9 bases fit TRBD1. This CDR3 region has 14 residues. The trim removed 4 bases at V and 4 bases at J, leaving 5 bases unmatched. Germline CDR1 SGHRS, CDR2 YFSETQ. For the CDR3, the DNA is TGCGCCAGCAGCCCTGGGACAGGGCTCTATGGCTACACCTTC. Its protein is CASSPGTGLYGYTF.

This clonotype has a count of ten or more. This chain links TRBV6-1 with TRBJ1-2; D uncertain. The CDR3 sequence is 10 residues long. CDR1 and CDR2 from the germline V gene are MNHNS and SASEGT. The V and J ends lost 7 bases and 10 bases respectively, with 10 bases between them. The CDR3 loop is CASNEGVYTF. The CDR3, as DNA: TGTGCCAGCAACGAGGGTGTCTACACCTTC.

This chain uses TRBV7-9 with TRBJ1-4; D uncertain. Germline assignment: CDR1 SEHNR and CDR2 FQNEAQ (reference sequence). Trimming removed 2 bases from V and 8 bases from J, with 12 bases in between. There are 14 residues in the CDR3. For the CDR3, the DNA is TGTGCCAGCAGCTTAACCCCCGGGGAGGAAAAACTGTTTTTT. It translates to CASSLTPGEEKLFF.

The V call is TRBV27, the J call TRBJ1-6; D gene uncertain. Germline CDR1 is MNHEY and CDR2 is SMNVEV (reference sequence). The CDR3 consists of 12 residues. V dropped 6 bases and J dropped 8 bases, with 8 bases sitting between them. Here the CDR3 DNA reads TGTGCCAGCAGAGGTCCCTATTCACCCCTCCACTTT. It yields the protein CASRGPYSPLHF.

There are many counts of this clonotype. The rearrangement uses TRBV10-3 and TRBJ1-5, with D hard to call. Trimming pared 8 bases from V and 4 bases from J, leaving 9 bases between. There are 12 residues in the CDR3. Germline lookup yields CDR1 ENHRY and CDR2 SYGVKD. Here the CDR3 DNA reads TGTGCCATCGGCCAGAATAATCAGCCCCAGCATTTT. Translating it yields CAIGQNNQPQHF.

This clonotype was seen a single time. The chain combines TRBV6-5 with TRBJ1-1; tentative D call: TRBD1 (5 bases). V was clipped by 2 bases and J by 6 bases, with 13 bases between them. CDR1 and CDR2 from the germline V gene are MNHEY and SVGAGI. The CDR3 runs to 14 residues. The CDR3 coding sequence is TGTGCCAGCAGTTACAAGGGAGGGGACTCTGAAGCTTTCTTT. Its translation is CASSYKGGDSEAFF.

This clonotype was detected a few times. The chain carries TRBV5-1 and TRBJ2-7; TRBD1 or TRBD2 may be the D gene (5 bases each). V lost 0 bases and J 2 bases, leaving 18 bases between the germline ends. This CDR3 is 17 amino acids long. Germline assignment: CDR1 SGHRS and CDR2 YFSETQ. CDR3 coding DNA: TGCGCCAGCAGCTTGGGGTTGTTGGGACGACGGGCCTACGAGCAGTACTTC. Its translation is CASSLGLLGRRAYEQYF.

This chain connects TRBV4-2 to TRBJ2-7; no clear D. Looked up from germline, CDR1 is LGHNA and CDR2 is YNFKEQ. This CDR3 is built from 17 residues. Trimming took 4 bases from V and 0 from J, leaving 19 bases between them. CDR3 sequence: CASSRDIVGASSYEQYF. The CDR3 DNA is TGTGCCAGCAGCCGCGACATAGTTGGAGCTAGCTCCTACGAGCAGTACTTC.

The CDR3 reads CASSLTGSIQETQYF. The CDR3 bases are TGTGCCAGCAGCTTGACCGGGTCGATCCAAGAGACCCAGTACTTC. The rearrangement uses TRBV19 and TRBJ2-5; D gene uncertain. This CDR3 has 15 amino acids. Trimming cost V 9 bases and J 1 base, with 18 bases left between them. Germline-derived CDR1 and CDR2 are LNHDA and SQIVND (reference sequence).

This clonotype was found a few times. V and J are TRBV6-5 and TRBJ1-1; a weak D match, TRBD1 (6 bases). Deletions cut 2 bases from V and 3 bases from J, with 13 bases between. The CDR3 covers 15 residues. CDR1 MNHEY and CDR2 SVGAGI come from the germline V gene. CDR3 bases: TGTGCCAGCAGTTACGGGCGGCAGGGGCACACTGAAGCTTTCTTT. It encodes CASSYGRQGHTEAFF.

The chain links TRBV19 to TRBJ1-5; D may be TRBD1 (5 bases). This CDR3 is 17 amino acids long. V was clipped by 8 bases and J by 0 bases, with 20 bases between them. The germline CDR1 and CDR2 sequences are LNHDA and SQIVND (reference sequence). Here the CDR3 reads CASGGGLKGGSNQPQHF. CDR3 nucleotides: TGTGCCAGTGGGGGAGGGTTGAAAGGTGGTAGCAATCAGCCCCAGCATTTT.

This clonotype was counted a few times. V usage is TRBV25-1 and J usage is TRBJ2-4, with D possibly matching TRBD2 (5 bases). Germline lookup yields CDR1 MGHDK and CDR2 SYGVNS. CDR3 length: 16 amino acids. The V gene lost 6 bases and the J gene lost 0 bases, with 15 bases spanning the gap. The CDR3 coding sequence is TGTGCCAGCAGCAGTGAACTCGGACTAGCCAAAAACATTCAGTACTTC. It encodes CASSSELGLAKNIQYF.

This clonotype was seen repeatedly, ten times or more. The V call is TRBV7-9, the J call TRBJ1-6; TRBD1 agrees at 7 bases. Germline CDR1 is SEHNR and CDR2 is FQNEAQ (reference sequence). The CDR3 consists of 14 residues. The trim removed 6 bases at V and 7 bases at J, leaving 6 bases unmatched. CDR3 DNA: TGTGCCAGCAGTTACGGACAGGTCAATTCACCCCTCCACTTT. Residues: CASSYGQVNSPLHF. The entire variable domain, with the rest obtained from reference TRBV7-9 and TRBJ1-6, is as follows: DTGVSQNPRHKITKRGQNVTFRCDPISEHNRLYWYRQTLGQGPEFLTYFQNEAQLEKSRLLSDRFSAERPKGSFSTLEIQRTEQGDSAMYLCASSYGQVNSPLHFGNGTRLTVT.

This clonotype appeared a few times. The chain links TRBV6-1 to TRBJ2-5, with 8 positions matching TRBD1. V shed 1 base, J shed 1 base, and the junction held 8 bases outside the gene matches. Germline CDR1 is MNHNS and CDR2 is SASEGT. The CDR3 is 17 amino acids. Written as DNA, the CDR3 is TGTGCCAGCAGTGAAGGACCCCCCGGGACAGGCCAAGAGACCCAGTACTTC. Protein: CASSEGPPGTGQETQYF.

This chain uses TRBV4-3 with TRBJ2-7; 9 bases are shared with TRBD2. Germline assignment: CDR1 LGHNA and CDR2 YSLEER. CDR3 size: 15 residues. J gave up 3 bases and V 3 bases, and 6 bases lay outside the gene matches. CDR3 protein: CASSHSPTSGYEQYF. The CDR3 DNA reads as TGCGCCAGCAGCCATTCCCCGACTAGCGGCTACGAGCAGTACTTC.

This sequence joins TRBV5-4 and TRBJ1-1, with D perhaps matching TRBD1 (6 bases). Germline CDR1 is SGHNT and CDR2 is YYREEE (reference sequence). The CDR3 extends over 14 amino acids. The V and J ends lost 3 bases and 8 bases respectively, with 17 bases between them. This CDR3 is CASSYEKSGTEAFF. The CDR3 nucleotides are TGTGCCAGCAGCTATGAGAAATCCGGGACAGAAGCTTTCTTT.

The rearrangement joins TRBV7-2 to TRBJ2-1; TRBD2 matches 7 bases. Trimming removed 5 bases from V and 13 bases from J; junction bases left unmatched: 5. The V gene's germline CDR1 is SGHTA and CDR2 FQGNSA. This CDR3 is 11 amino acids long. The DNA of the CDR3 is TGTGCCAGCAGCGGTGGACTAGAACAGTTCTTC. Translating gives CASSGGLEQFF.

Note on this clonotype: An end of the junction does not agree with germline; a read error may underlie this. This rearrangement joins TRBV15 to TRBJ1-1, with unresolved D. The V gene's germline CDR1 is LNHNV and CDR2 YYDKDF (reference sequence). The CDR3 length is 15 residues. The CDR3 loop is CATSRDQHVESEALF. As DNA, the CDR3 is TGTGCCACCAGCAGAGACCAGCACGTGGAATCTGAAGCTCTCTTT.